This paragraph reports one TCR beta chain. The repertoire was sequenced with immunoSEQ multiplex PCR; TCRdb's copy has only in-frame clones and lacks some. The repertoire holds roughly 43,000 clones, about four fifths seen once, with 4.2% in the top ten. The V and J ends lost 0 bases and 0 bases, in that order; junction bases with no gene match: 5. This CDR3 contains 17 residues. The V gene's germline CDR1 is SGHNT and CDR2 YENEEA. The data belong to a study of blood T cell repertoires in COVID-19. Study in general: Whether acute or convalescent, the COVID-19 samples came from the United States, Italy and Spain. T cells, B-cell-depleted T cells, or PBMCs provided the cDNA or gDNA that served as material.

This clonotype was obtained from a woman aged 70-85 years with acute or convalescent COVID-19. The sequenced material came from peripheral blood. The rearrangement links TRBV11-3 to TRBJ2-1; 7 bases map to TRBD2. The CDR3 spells CASSLDGGRASYNEQFF. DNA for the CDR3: TGTGCCAGCAGCTTAGATGGGGGGAGGGCCTCCTACAATGAGCAGTTCTTC.